Here is one T cell receptor (beta chain) with its context. Its target is not known. Trimming shortened V by 0 bases and J by 6 bases, and 11 bases separated the two germline ends. From germline, CDR1 is GTSNPN and CDR2 SVGIG (reference sequence). The CDR3 totals 13 residues. This sample is drawn from a study of cytomegalovirus exposure and HLA in healthy donors. Study-wide results and limits: Of the V segments, some could not be distinguished, including TRBV6-2 and TRBV6-3, and were excluded.

The PCR made use of 60 Vbeta and 13 Jbeta primers. TCRdb's copy holds only in-frame clones and misses some; the assay was immunoSEQ multiplex PCR. The table has some 150,000 clones, about 85% seen once. Sample: PBMCs. The TCR comes from a human donor in good health. This sequence joins TRBV30 and TRBJ1-2; no reliable D call. The CDR3 loop is CAWSVLTTDGYTF. In nucleotides, the CDR3 is TGTGCCTGGAGTGTACTGACAACCGATGGCTACACCTTC.